The 8 T cell receptor beta chains given below trace back to one sample, sequenced in a study of cytomegalovirus exposure and HLA in healthy donors. PCR amplification relied on 60 Vbeta primers (plus 13 Jbeta primers). Sequencing was performed with immunoSEQ multiplex PCR; in TCRdb, only in-frame clones are kept and a portion is missing. Of hundreds of thousands of clones in the sample, more than 80% were seen once. Sequencing was done on a sample of PBMCs. The receptor set was obtained from a man aged 30 to 45 in good health and CMV-seronegative.

This clone was detected a few times. V usage is TRBV5-1 and J usage is TRBJ1-3, with 10 nucleotides matching TRBD1. The V gene's germline CDR1 is SGHRS and CDR2 YFSETQ. The CDR3 contains 16 residues. V dropped 4 bases and J dropped 5; count of bases not matched to a gene: 9. CDR3 sequence reads: CASSIEPGQGRNTIYF. The DNA for the CDR3 is TGCGCCAGCAGCATTGAACCGGGACAGGGGCGAAACACCATATATTTT. Filled out from reference TRBV5-1 and TRBJ1-3, the complete variable domain reads KAGVTQTPRYLIKTRGQQVTLSCSPISGHRSVSWYQQTPGQGLQFLFEYFSETQRNKGNFPGRFSGRQFSNSRSEMNVSTLELGDSALYLCASSIEPGQGRNTIYFGEGSWLTVV.

The chain combines TRBV5-8 with TRBJ2-7; TRBD1 is a possible D gene (5 bases). V shed 5 bases and J shed 9 bases, with 24 bases lying between them. The CDR3 is 15 amino acids. Germline CDR1 SGHTS, CDR2 YDEGEE. DNA of the CDR3: TGTGCCAGCAGTCGAGATATGGGGCAGACGCCGGGGCAGTACTTC. Encoded protein: CASSRDMGQTPGQYF.

V is TRBV6-5 and J is TRBJ2-3, with TRBD2 matching 13 bases. Germline CDR1 MNHEY, CDR2 SVGAGI. The CDR3 is 16 amino acids. V lost 2 bases to trimming and J lost 3 bases; unmatched junction nucleotides: 2. In DNA form, the CDR3 reads TGTGCCAGCAGTTACGTGACTAGCGGGGGGACAGATACGCAGTATTTT. As protein: CASSYVTSGGTDTQYF.

This chain links TRBV28 with TRBJ1-1; D may be TRBD1 (6 bases). V shed 3 bases and J shed 5 bases, with 19 bases lying between them. The CDR3 sequence is 16 residues long. Looked up from germline, CDR1 is MDHEN and CDR2 is SYDVKM. CDR3 bases: TGTGCCAGCAGTTTTCCGGGGGGCGCCGGGGGGACTGAAGCTTTCTTT. Translated, it gives CASSFPGGAGGTEAFF.

This clone appeared once. The rearrangement joins TRBV27 to TRBJ1-2; 7 nucleotides align to TRBD1. The CDR3 consists of 17 residues. The V gene end was trimmed by 2 bases and the J gene end by 3 bases; junction bases not matched to a gene: 12. Germline V CDR1 and CDR2: MNHEY, SMNVEV (reference sequence). For the CDR3, the DNA is TGTGCCAGCAGTTTAGGACCGGGACAGTTCCCAGACTATGGCTACACCTTC. Translation: CASSLGPGQFPDYGYTF.

This clone turned up a few times. This chain joins TRBV28 and TRBJ2-7; D is unclear. Per the germline V gene, CDR1 is MDHEN and CDR2 is SYDVKM. The CDR3 length is 12 residues. The V end lost 5 bases, the J end lost 6 bases, and 11 bases lay between the germline ends. The CDR3 loop is CASSRPTSEQYF. CDR3 bases: TGTGCCAGCAGTCGCCCCACATCCGAGCAGTACTTC.

This sequence joins TRBV5-1 and TRBJ2-6; maybe TRBD1 (5 bases). V shed 3 bases and J shed 2 bases, with 12 bases lying between them. CDR1 and CDR2 (germline): SGHRS, YFSETQ. CDR3 length: 16 amino acids. CDR3 in DNA: TGCGCCAGCAGCTATGACAGTGCTCCTGGGGCCAACGTCCTGACTTTC. This gives the protein CASSYDSAPGANVLTF.

This CDR3 reads CASSQAVSWEQFF. The CDR3 coding sequence is TGTGCCAGCAGCCAGGCGGTGTCCTGGGAGCAGTTCTTC. The chain joins TRBV14 to TRBJ2-1; D is undetermined. The CDR3 length is 13 residues. Germline CDR1 SGHDN, CDR2 FVKESK. V was shortened by 3 bases and J by 10 bases, with 13 bases between the two germline ends.